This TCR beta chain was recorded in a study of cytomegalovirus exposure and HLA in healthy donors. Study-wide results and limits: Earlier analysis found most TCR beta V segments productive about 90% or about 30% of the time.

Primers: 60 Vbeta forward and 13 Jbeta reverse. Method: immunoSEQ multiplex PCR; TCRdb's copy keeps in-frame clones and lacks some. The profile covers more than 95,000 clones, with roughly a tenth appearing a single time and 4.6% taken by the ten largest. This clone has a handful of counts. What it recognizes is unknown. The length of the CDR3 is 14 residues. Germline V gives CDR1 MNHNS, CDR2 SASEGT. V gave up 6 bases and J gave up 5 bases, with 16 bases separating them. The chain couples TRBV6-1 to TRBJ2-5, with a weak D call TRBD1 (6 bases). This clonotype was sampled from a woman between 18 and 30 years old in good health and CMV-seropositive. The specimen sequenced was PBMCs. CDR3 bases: TGTGCCAGCAGGATACAGGGATCGGCGGAGACCCAGTACTTC. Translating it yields CASRIQGSAETQYF.